This T cell receptor (beta chain) was sequenced during a study of Ad26.COV2.S vaccination and SARS-CoV-2 variants. Treatment indicated: about 20 received Ad26.COV2.S at low or high dose, single or two shots; about 5 received placebo; per-sample allocation not given. Day 63 after the first injection of vaccine or placebo was the sampling time. Boston hosted the donor, who was an adult aged 18-55 years. Vaccine was an Ad26 vector expressing Wuhan-strain SARS-CoV-2 spike. Data came from immunoSEQ multiplex PCR; TCRdb stores just in-frame clones and leaves some out. The sample consists of some 480,000 clones, around 88% of them appearing once. Here the sequenced sample was peripheral blood, taken in a trial of Ad26.COV2.S vaccine versus placebo. This clonotype was obtained from a person between 18 and 59 years old who received the Ad26.COV2.S COVID-19 vaccine or a placebo.

CDR3 nucleotides: TGTGCCAGCAGTTACCTGCTAGCGGAAGAGACCCAGTACTTC. This codes for CASSYLLAEETQYF. This chain joins TRBV6-2 or TRBV6-3 and TRBJ2-5; 7 bases fit TRBD2. The CDR3 is 14 amino acids. The V gene's germline CDR1 is MNHEY and CDR2 SVGEGT. Trimming cost V 2 bases and J 3 bases; bases outside gene matches: 3.